This T cell receptor beta chain was retrieved from a study of post-analysis software for immune sequencing data. Broader study findings: TRBV5-6, TRBV5-1 and TRBV20-1 were among 4 or 5 TRBV segments more frequent in patients than controls. The study found significantly lower normalized Chao1 diversity in multiple sclerosis patients than in controls.

The CDR3 runs to 17 residues. Losses at the gene ends were 1 base for V and 2 bases for J; bases not matched to a gene: 8. Looked up from germline, CDR1 is SGHVS and CDR2 is FNYEAQ. As to this clonotype: Its antigen remains unidentified.

Unique-molecular-identifier-tagged TCR beta cDNA libraries were used. TCRdb used MiXCR to reprocess the PCR reads, holding one entry per CDR3 protein. This repertoire shows fewer than 700,000 distinct CDR3 sequences, 40% to 50% found once; its top ten account for more than 1.5%. The sample comprised blood. The chain joins TRBV7-6 to TRBJ2-1; 7 nucleotides match TRBD1. The source of this sequence is a girl aged 10-17 years with multiple sclerosis. CDR3 in DNA: TGTGCCAGCAGCTTAGGACAAGGGGGCGGACCCTACAATGAGCAGTTCTTC. Translation gives CASSLGQGGGPYNEQFF.